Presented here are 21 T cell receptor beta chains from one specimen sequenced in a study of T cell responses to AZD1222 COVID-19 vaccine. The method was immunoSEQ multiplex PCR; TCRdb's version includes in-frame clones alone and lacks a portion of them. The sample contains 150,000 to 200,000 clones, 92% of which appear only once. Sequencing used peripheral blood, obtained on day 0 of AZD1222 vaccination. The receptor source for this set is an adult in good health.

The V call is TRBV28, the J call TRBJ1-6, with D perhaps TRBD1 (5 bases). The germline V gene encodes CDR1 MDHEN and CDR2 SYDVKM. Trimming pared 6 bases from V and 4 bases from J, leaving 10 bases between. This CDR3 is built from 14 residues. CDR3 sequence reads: CASSLGQYNSPLHF. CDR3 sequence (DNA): TGTGCCAGCAGCCTGGGGCAGTATAATTCACCCCTCCACTTT.

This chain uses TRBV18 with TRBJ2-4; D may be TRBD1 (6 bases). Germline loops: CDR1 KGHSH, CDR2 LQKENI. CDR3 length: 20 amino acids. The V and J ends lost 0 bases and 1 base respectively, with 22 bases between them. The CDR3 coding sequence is TGTGCCAGCTCACCACCAATCCGACAGGTCCCTAGTGTTGCCAAAAACATTCAGTACTTC. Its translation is CASSPPIRQVPSVAKNIQYF.

In DNA, the CDR3 is TGTGCCACCAGGAGGGGAAACAATGAGCAGTTCTTC. It codes for CATRRGNNEQFF. This rearrangement joins TRBV24-1 to TRBJ2-1; D possibly matches TRBD1 or TRBD2 (5 bases each). CDR3 length: 12 residues. V was cut by 7 bases and J by 5 bases, with 8 bases left in between. Germline values: CDR1 KGHDR, CDR2 SFDVKD.

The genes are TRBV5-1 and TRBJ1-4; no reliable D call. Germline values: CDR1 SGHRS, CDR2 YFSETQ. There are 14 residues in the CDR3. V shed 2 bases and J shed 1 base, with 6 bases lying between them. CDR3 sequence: CASSFRGTNEKLFF. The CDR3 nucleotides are TGCGCCAGCAGCTTCAGAGGAACTAATGAAAAACTGTTTTTT.

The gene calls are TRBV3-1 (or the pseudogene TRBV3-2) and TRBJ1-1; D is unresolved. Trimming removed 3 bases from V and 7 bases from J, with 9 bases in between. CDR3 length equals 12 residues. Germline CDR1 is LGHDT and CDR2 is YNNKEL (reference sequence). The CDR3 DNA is TGTGCCAGCAGCCATTTCGTAGGTGAAGCTTTCTTT. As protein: CASSHFVGEAFF.

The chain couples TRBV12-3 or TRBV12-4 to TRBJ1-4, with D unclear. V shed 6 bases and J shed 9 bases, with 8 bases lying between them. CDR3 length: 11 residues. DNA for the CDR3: TGTGCCAGCAGCCTTATACAAAAACTGTTTTTT. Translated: CASSLIQKLFF.

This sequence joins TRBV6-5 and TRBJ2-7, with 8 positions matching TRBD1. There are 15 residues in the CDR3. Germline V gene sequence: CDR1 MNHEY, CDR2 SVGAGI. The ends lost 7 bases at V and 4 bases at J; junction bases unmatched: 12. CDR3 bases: TGTGCCAGCACCCTAGGGGCCACAGGGGGATACGAGCAGTACTTC. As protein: CASTLGATGGYEQYF.

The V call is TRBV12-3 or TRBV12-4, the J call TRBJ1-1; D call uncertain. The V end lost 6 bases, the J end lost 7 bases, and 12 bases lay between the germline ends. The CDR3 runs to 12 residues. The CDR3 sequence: CASSPSGNEAFF. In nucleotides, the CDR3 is TGTGCCAGCAGCCCCAGTGGGAATGAAGCTTTCTTT.

The CDR3 is CASSYSDSSYEQYV. In DNA, the CDR3 is TGTGCCAGCAGTTACTCTGACAGCTCCTACGAGCAGTACGTC. The chain links TRBV6-6 to TRBJ2-7; possibly TRBD1 for D (5 bases). Trimming took off 0 bases at V and 0 bases at J, with 6 bases between the two ends. Per germline, CDR1 MNHNY and CDR2 SVGAGI (reference sequence). This CDR3 has 14 amino acids.

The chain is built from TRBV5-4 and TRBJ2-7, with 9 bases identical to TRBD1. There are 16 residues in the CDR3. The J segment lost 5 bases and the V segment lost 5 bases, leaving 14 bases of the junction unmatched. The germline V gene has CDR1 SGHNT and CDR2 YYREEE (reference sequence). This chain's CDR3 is CASRPLIGTGLHEQYV. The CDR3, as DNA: TGTGCCAGCAGGCCACTTATCGGGACAGGGCTCCACGAGCAGTACGTC.

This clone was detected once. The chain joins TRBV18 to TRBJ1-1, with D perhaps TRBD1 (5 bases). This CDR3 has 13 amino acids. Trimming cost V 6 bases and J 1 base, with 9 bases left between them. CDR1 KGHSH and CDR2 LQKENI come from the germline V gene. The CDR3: CASSRDRNTEAFF. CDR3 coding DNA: TGTGCCAGCTCCCGAGACAGGAACACTGAAGCTTTCTTT.

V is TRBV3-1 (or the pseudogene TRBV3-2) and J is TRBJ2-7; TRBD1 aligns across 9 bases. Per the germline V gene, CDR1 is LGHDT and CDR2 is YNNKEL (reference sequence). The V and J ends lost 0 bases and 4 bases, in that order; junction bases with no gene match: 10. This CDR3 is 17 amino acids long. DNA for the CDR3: TGTGCCAGCAGCCAAGAAAGGGGTGACAGGGGGGTTTACGAGCAGTACTTC. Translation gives CASSQERGDRGVYEQYF.

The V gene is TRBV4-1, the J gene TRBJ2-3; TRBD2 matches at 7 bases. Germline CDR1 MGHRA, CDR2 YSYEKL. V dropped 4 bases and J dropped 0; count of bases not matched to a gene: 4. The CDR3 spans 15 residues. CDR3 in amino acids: CASSPLAASTDTQYF. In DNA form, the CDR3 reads TGCGCCAGCAGCCCCCTAGCGGCTAGCACAGATACGCAGTATTTT.

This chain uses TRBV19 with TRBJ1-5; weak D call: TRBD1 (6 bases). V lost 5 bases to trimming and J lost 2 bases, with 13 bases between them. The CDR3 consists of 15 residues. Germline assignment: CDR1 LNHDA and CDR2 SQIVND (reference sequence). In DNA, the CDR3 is TGTGCCAGTAGTCGCCGGGGGGCTGGCAATCAGCCCCAGCATTTT. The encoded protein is CASSRRGAGNQPQHF.

CDR3 bases: TGTGCCAGCGTTGTCAGGGGCAATCAGCCCCAGCATTTT. It is translated as CASVVRGNQPQHF. The genes are TRBV28 and TRBJ1-5, with D maybe TRBD1 (5 bases). CDR1 MDHEN and CDR2 SYDVKM come from the germline V gene. The CDR3 totals 13 residues. V lost 8 bases to trimming and J lost 2 bases, with 10 bases between them.

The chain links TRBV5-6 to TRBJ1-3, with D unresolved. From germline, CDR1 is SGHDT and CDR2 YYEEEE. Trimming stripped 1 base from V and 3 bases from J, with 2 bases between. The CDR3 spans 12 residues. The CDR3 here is CASSLYGNTIYF. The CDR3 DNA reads TGTGCCAGCAGCTTGTATGGAAACACCATATATTTT.

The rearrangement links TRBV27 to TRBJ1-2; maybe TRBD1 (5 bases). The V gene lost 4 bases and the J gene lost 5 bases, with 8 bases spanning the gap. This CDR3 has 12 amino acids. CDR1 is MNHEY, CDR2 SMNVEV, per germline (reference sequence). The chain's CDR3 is CASSSSGYGYTF. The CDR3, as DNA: TGTGCCAGCAGTTCTTCAGGGTATGGCTACACCTTC.

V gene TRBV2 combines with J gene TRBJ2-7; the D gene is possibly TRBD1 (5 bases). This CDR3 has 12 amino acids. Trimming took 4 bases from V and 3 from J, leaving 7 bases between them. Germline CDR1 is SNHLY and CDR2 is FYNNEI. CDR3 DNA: TGTGCCAGCAGTGTGACAGTCTACGAGCAGTACTTC. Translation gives CASSVTVYEQYF.

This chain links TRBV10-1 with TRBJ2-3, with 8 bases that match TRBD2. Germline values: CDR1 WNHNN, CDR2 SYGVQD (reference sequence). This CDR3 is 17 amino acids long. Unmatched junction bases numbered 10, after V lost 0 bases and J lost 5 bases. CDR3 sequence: CASSESNGRALRDTQYF. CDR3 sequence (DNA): TGCGCCAGCAGTGAGTCGAACGGGAGGGCCCTCCGAGATACGCAGTATTTT.

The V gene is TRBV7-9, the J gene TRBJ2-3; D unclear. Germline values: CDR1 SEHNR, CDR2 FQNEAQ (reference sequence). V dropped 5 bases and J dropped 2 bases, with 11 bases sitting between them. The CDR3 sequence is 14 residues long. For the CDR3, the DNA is TGTGCCAGCAGCCCCTACCAAGACACAGATACGCAGTATTTT. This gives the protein CASSPYQDTDTQYF.

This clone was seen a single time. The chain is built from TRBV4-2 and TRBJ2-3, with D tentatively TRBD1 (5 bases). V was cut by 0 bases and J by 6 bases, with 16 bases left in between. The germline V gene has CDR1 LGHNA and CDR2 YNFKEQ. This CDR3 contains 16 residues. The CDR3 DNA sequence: TGTGCCAGCAGCCAAGATGGTCCTTCAGGGCTGGATACGCAGTATTTT. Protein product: CASSQDGPSGLDTQYF.